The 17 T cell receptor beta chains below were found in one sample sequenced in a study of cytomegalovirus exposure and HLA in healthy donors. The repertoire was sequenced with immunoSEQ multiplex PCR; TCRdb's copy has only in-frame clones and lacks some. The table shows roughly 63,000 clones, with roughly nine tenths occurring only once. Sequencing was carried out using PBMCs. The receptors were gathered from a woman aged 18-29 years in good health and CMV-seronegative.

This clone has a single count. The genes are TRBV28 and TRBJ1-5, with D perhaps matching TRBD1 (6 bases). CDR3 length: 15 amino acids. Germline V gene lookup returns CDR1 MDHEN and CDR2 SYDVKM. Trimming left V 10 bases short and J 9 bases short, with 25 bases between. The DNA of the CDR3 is TGTGCCACAGACACTGGACAGCTTAGCGAGGGGCCCCAGCATTTT. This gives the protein CATDTGQLSEGPQHF. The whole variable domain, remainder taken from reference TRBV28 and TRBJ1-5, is DVKVTQSSRYLVKRTGEKVFLECVQDMDHENMFWYRQDPGLGLRLIYFSYDVKMKEKGDIPEGYSVSREKKERFSLILESASTNQTSMYLCATDTGQLSEGPQHFGDGTRLSIL.

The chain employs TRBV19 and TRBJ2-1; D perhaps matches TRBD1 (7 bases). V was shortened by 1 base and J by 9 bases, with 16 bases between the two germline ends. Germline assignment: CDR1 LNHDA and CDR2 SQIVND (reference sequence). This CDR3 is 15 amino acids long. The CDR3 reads CASSIGGQGGIEQFF. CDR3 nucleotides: TGTGCCAGTAGTATAGGCGGGCAGGGGGGAATTGAGCAGTTCTTC.

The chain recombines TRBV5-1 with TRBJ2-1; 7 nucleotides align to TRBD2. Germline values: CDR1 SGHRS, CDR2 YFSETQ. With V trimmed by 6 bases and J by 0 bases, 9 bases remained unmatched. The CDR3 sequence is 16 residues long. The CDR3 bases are TGCGCCAGCACCTCCCGGGGCGGGAGCTCCTACAATGAGCAGTTCTTC. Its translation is CASTSRGGSSYNEQFF.

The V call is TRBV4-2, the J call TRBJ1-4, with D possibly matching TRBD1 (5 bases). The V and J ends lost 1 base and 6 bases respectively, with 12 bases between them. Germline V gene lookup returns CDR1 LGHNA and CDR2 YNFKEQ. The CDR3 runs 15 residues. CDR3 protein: CASSQGGRGHEKLFF. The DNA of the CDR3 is TGTGCCAGCAGCCAAGGCGGGAGGGGCCATGAAAAACTGTTTTTT.

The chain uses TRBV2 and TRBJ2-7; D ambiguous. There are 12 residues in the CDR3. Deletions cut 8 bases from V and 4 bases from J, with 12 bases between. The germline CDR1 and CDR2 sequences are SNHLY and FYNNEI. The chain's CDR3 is CASQTLGYEQYF. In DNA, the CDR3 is TGTGCCAGCCAGACTTTAGGTTACGAGCAGTACTTC.

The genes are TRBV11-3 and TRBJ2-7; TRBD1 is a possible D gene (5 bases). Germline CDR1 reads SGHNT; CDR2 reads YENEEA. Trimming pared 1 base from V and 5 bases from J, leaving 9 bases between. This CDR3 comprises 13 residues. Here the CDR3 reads CASSLVSGHEQYF. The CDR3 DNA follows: TGTGCCAGCAGCTTAGTCTCAGGGCACGAGCAGTACTTC.

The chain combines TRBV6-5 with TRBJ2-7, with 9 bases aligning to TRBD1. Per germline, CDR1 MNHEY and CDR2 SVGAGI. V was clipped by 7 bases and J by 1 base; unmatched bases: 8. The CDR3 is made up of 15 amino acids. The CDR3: CASTRDRVSSYEQYF. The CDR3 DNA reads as TGTGCCAGCACTAGGGACAGGGTTAGTTCCTACGAGCAGTACTTC.

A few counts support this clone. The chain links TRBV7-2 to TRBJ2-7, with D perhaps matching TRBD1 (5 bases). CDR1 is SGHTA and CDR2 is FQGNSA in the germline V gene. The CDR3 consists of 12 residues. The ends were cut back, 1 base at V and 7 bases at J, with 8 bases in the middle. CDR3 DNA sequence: TGTGCCAGCAGCTTAGACAGGTGGGAGCAGTACTTC. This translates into CASSLDRWEQYF.

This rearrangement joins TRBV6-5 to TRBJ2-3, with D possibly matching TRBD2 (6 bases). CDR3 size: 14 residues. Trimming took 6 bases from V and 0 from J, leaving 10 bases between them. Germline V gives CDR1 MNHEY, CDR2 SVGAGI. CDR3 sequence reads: CASSSRGSTDTQYF. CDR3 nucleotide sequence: TGTGCCAGCAGCTCCCGGGGGAGCACAGATACGCAGTATTTT.

The DNA for the CDR3 is TGTGCCAGCCGTGAACTAGCGGGCGACGAGACCCAGTACTTC. This translates into CASRELAGDETQYF. This chain joins TRBV19 and TRBJ2-5, with 9 positions matching TRBD2. V dropped 9 bases and J dropped 5; count of bases not matched to a gene: 10. Looked up from germline, CDR1 is LNHDA and CDR2 is SQIVND (reference sequence). The CDR3 spans 14 residues.

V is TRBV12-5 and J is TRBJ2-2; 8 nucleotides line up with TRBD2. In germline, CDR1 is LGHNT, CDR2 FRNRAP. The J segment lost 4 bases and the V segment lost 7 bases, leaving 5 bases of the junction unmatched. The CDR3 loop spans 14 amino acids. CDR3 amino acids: CASAPGTSTGELFF. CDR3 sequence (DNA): TGTGCTAGTGCCCCCGGGACTAGCACCGGGGAGCTGTTTTTT.

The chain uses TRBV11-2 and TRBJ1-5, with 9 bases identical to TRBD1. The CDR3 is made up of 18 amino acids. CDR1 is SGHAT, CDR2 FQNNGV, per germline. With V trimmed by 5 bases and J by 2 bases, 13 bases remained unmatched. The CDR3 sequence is CASSPYPGTGSGNQPQHF. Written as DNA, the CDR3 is TGTGCCAGCAGCCCATACCCGGGGACAGGGTCGGGCAATCAGCCCCAGCATTTT.

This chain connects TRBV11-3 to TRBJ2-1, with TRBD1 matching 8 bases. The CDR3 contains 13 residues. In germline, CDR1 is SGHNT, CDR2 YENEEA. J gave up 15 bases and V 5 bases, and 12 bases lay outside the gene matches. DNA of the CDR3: TGTGCCAGCAGCCCGAGAACAGGGGGTTCCCCGTTCTTC. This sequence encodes CASSPRTGGSPFF.

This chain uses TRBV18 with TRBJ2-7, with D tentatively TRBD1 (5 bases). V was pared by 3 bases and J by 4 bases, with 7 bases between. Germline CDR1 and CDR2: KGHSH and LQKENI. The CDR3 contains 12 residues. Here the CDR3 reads CASSPDKYEQYF. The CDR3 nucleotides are TGTGCCAGCTCACCGGACAAGTACGAGCAGTACTTC. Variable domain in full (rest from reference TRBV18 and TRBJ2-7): NAGVMQNPRHLVRRRGQEARLRCSPMKGHSHVYWYRQLPEEGLKFMVYLQKENIIDESGMPKERFSAEFPKEGPSILRIQQVVRGDSAAYFCASSPDKYEQYFGPGTRLTVT.

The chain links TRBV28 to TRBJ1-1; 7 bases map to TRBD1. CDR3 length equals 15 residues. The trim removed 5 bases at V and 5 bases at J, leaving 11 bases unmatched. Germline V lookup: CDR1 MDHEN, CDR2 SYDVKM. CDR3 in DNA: TGTGCCAGCAGTGCACCCGGGACAGCGGGTACTGAAGCTTTCTTT. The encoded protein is CASSAPGTAGTEAFF.

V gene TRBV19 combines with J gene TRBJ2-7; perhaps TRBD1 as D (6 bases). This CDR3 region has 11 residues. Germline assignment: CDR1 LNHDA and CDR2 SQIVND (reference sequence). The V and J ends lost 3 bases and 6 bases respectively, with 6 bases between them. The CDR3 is CASSIRGEQYF. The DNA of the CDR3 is TGTGCCAGTAGTATCAGGGGCGAGCAGTACTTC.

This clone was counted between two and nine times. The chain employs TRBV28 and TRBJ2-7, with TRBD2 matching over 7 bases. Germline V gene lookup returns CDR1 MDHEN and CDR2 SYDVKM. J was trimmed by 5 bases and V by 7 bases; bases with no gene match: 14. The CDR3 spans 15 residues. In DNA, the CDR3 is TGTGCCAGCACCCCGTATGGGGAGGGCCGTGACGAGCAGTACTTC. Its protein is CASTPYGEGRDEQYF.